The rows below give T cell receptor beta chains drawn from one sample of a study of T cell repertoires in cytomegalovirus infection. No cognate antigen is known for these TCRs. TCRdb processed the reads anew with MiXCR; each CDR3 protein has one entry. The table shows some 940,000 distinct CDR3 sequences, with roughly 30% occurring only once. Sample: cultured CD8+ T cells from PBMCs, taken from culture after CMV antigen stimulation. The receptors come from a human donor in good health (CMV status not recorded). Some clones in this sample may be carry-over from other donors' samples. CDR3s include the opening cysteine and the closing phenylalanine or tryptophan. D genes are given only for firm matches. The size field is filled for only some rows; it gives once, few, many or a size class.

V	J	size	D	DNA	CDR3
TRBV7-6	TRBJ2-3	few	TRBD1	TGTGCCAGCAGCCGGGGACAGGGGCACACAGATACGCAGTATTTT	CASSRGQGHTDTQYF
TRBV6-2/TRBV6-3	TRBJ2-2	-	TRBD2	TGTGCCAGCAGTTACGGACTAGCGGGGGCGAACACCGGGGAGCTGTTTTTT	CASSYGLAGANTGELFF
TRBV20-1	TRBJ1-1	few	-	TGCAGTGCTAGAGATGGGCGGATCAGAGGGAACACTGAAGCTTTCTTT	CSARDGRIRGNTEAFF
TRBV6-1	TRBJ2-1	few	-	TGTGCCAGCAGTGACGTGACAGTTAAGGACAATGAGCAGTTCTTC	CASSDVTVKDNEQFF
TRBV14	TRBJ2-7	-	-	TGTGCCAGCAGCCCCGACAGGCGCTACGAGCAGTACTTC	CASSPDRRYEQYF
TRBV6-2/TRBV6-3	TRBJ2-3	-	-	TGTGCCAGCAGTTTTAGGTCCCGGGACCTTCTTCTTTTAGGCACAGATACGCAGTATTTT	CASSFRSRDLLLLGTDTQYF
TRBV6-2/TRBV6-3	TRBJ2-1	-	-	TGTGCCAGCTTAGGACAGTACGATGAGCAGTTCTTC	CASLGQYDEQFF
TRBV9	TRBJ2-1	-	TRBD1	TGTGCCAGCAGCGGAGGATACTTGACAGGGAGCTCCTACAATGAGCAGTTCTTC	CASSGGYLTGSSYNEQFF
TRBV19	TRBJ1-2	-	TRBD1	TGTGCCAGTAGTCATCCCCGGGACAGGGTTTTCGGCTACACCTTC	CASSHPRDRVFGYTF
TRBV15	TRBJ1-5	-	TRBD1	TGTGCCACCAGCTCCGACAGGGGGCACAATCAGCCCCAGCACTTT	CATSSDRGHNQPQHF
TRBV7-9	TRBJ1-1	-	-	TGTGCCAGCAGCCTTTCGACAGACATGAACACTGAAGCTTTCTTT	CASSLSTDMNTEAFF
TRBV12-3/TRBV12-4	TRBJ1-1	-	-	TGTGCCAGCAGTCCCCCCACGGAGGGATGGTTTGGGAATACTGAAGCTTTCTTT	CASSPPTEGWFGNTEAFF
TRBV7-9	TRBJ1-2	many	-	TGTGCCAGCAGCCTCCAGGGGCGGCATGGCTACACCTTC	CASSLQGRHGYTF
TRBV5-5	TRBJ2-2	few	-	TGTGCCAGCAGCGTACAATCGGCCGGGGAGCTGTTTTTT	CASSVQSAGELFF
TRBV24-1	TRBJ2-2	-	TRBD1	TGTGCCACCAGTAGCGCAGGGGGCGCGAACACCGGGGAGCTGTTTTTT	CATSSAGGANTGELFF
TRBV19	TRBJ2-7	-	-	TGTGCCAGTAGTATATCAGGGGAGGCTTACGAGCAGTACTTC	CASSISGEAYEQYF
TRBV4-1	TRBJ2-3	-	-	TGCGCCAGCAGCCCCCGGATAGCCGCAGATACGCAGTATTTT	CASSPRIAADTQYF
TRBV27	TRBJ2-1	-	-	TGTGCCAGCAGTTTATGGCAGGGATTAGGGGAGCAGTTCTTC	CASSLWQGLGEQFF
TRBV7-8	TRBJ2-5	many	TRBD1	TGTGCCAGCAGCTTAGCGCCAGGGGGAGCGGAGACCCAGTACTTC	CASSLAPGGAETQYF
TRBV7-2	TRBJ1-1	many	-	TGTGCCAGCAGCTTCGGGGAGTTCACTGAAGCTTTCTTT	CASSFGEFTEAFF
TRBV6-1	TRBJ1-5	-	-	TGTGCCAGCAGCCAGGGGCCCAAGCAGCCCCAGCATTTT	CASSQGPKQPQHF
TRBV25-1	TRBJ1-4	few	-	TGTGCCAGCAGTTCGGTGCCAGCCGAAAAACTGTTTTTT	CASSSVPAEKLFF
TRBV7-8	TRBJ1-5	few	-	TGTGCCAGCAGCTTAGCCAGGTCACCTAATCAGCCCCAGCATTTT	CASSLARSPNQPQHF
TRBV6-8	TRBJ2-1	-	-	TGTGCCAGCAGCGCGGGGTGGACAGGAGACAATGAGCAGTTCTTC	CASSAGWTGDNEQFF
TRBV12-3/TRBV12-4	TRBJ2-1	-	-	TGTGCCAGCCGGTCCTACCCAGTCCACAATGAGCAGTTCTTC	CASRSYPVHNEQFF
TRBV7-6	TRBJ1-2	many	TRBD1	TGTGCCAGCAGCTCCCGGGACAGGAGCGATGGCTACACCTTC	CASSSRDRSDGYTF
TRBV5-6	TRBJ1-1	once	-	TGTGCCAGCAGCTTGAACAGGGCATTTGAAGCTTTCTTT	CASSLNRAFEAFF
TRBV4-3	TRBJ2-5	-	-	TGCGCCAGCAGTTCTAACGTCGGGTATGCGGAGACCCAGTACTTC	CASSSNVGYAETQYF
TRBV12-3/TRBV12-4	TRBJ1-3	few	-	TGTGCCAGCAGTCCATCTACGTATTTCCCTGGAAACACCATATATTTT	CASSPSTYFPGNTIYF
TRBV2	TRBJ2-4	-	-	TGTGCCAGCAGTGAATCCCATGGCAAAAACATTCAGTACTTC	CASSESHGKNIQYF
TRBV13	TRBJ2-5	-	-	TGTGCCAGCAGCTTACGGTCGGCCGAAGAGACCCAGTACTTC	CASSLRSAEETQYF
TRBV5-4	TRBJ1-1	-	-	TGTGCCAGCAGCTGGGACACTATGAACACTGAAGCTTTCTTT	CASSWDTMNTEAFF
TRBV7-9	TRBJ2-1	few	TRBD2	TGTGCCAGCAGCGGGGAGGGGATTATGTACGGTGAGCAGTTCTTC	CASSGEGIMYGEQFF
TRBV19	TRBJ1-3	-	-	TGTGCCAGTAGTATGGCGACAGCAGGAAACACCATATATTTT	CASSMATAGNTIYF
TRBV20-1	TRBJ2-3	-	TRBD2	TGCAGTGCTAGAGATTTGGCTAGCGGGGGACCTCCCACAGATACGCAGTATTTT	CSARDLASGGPPTDTQYF
TRBV6-6	TRBJ1-5	-	-	TGTGCCAGCAGTGACCGGGCCCACAATCAGCCCCAGCATTTT	CASSDRAHNQPQHF
TRBV6-5	TRBJ2-2	-	-	TGTGCCAGCAGTTACTTTTCAACTGATACCGGGGAGCTGTTTTTT	CASSYFSTDTGELFF
TRBV2	TRBJ1-4	-	-	TGTGCCAGCAGTGACCCGGCAGGAGATGCAACTAATGAAAAACTGTTTTTT	CASSDPAGDATNEKLFF
TRBV7-2	TRBJ2-5	once	TRBD2	TGTGCCAGCAGCTTATCCGGGACTAGTCGACAAGAGACCCAGTACTTC	CASSLSGTSRQETQYF
TRBV2	TRBJ1-2	-	-	TGTGCCAGCAGGACCGGTAAAGATGGCTACACCTTC	CASRTGKDGYTF
TRBV7-6	TRBJ2-5	many	TRBD2	TGTGCCAGCAGCTTATATGGCTGGACTAGGGACCAAGAGACCCAGTACTTC	CASSLYGWTRDQETQYF
TRBV7-2	TRBJ2-3	few	TRBD2	TGTGCCAGCAGCTCGGGGGGTCCCCCGAAGTATTTT	CASSSGGPPKYF
TRBV7-2	TRBJ2-3	many	-	TGTGCCAGCAGCGTAAACCTAGTGTCAGATACGCAGTATTTT	CASSVNLVSDTQYF
TRBV6-1	TRBJ2-7	many	TRBD1	TGTGCCAGCTCGGACAGGGGGATATCCTACGAGCAGTACTTC	CASSDRGISYEQYF
TRBV14	TRBJ1-6	few	-	TGTGCCAGCAGCCAAGATTTTGGAGACCTGGTTAATTCACCCCTCCACTTT	CASSQDFGDLVNSPLHF
TRBV10-3	TRBJ2-1	-	-	TGTGCCATCAGTGGCAGGGAGAACAATGAGCAGTTCTTC	CAISGRENNEQFF
TRBV7-3	TRBJ2-5	-	-	TGTGTCAGCAGCGCGCGGGGCGAGACCCAGTACTTC	CVSSARGETQYF
TRBV12-3/TRBV12-4	TRBJ2-2	-	-	TGTGCCAGCAGTACGACCGCCGGGGAGCTGTTTTTT	CASSTTAGELFF
TRBV2	TRBJ1-1	-	-	TGTGCCAGCAGTGAGTATAGAGACAGCGCTTTCTTT	CASSEYRDSAFF
TRBV9	TRBJ2-3	-	TRBD2	TGTGCCAGCAGCGTTACTAGCGGGGGATTCACAGATACGCAGTATTTT	CASSVTSGGFTDTQYF
TRBV20-1	TRBJ2-3	-	-	TGCAGTGCTAGAGCCGACGTTGGAGATACGCAGTATTTT	CSARADVGDTQYF
TRBV6-2/TRBV6-3	TRBJ2-5	-	-	TGTGCCAGCAGTTACGAACTAGCCCAAGAGACCCAGTACTTC	CASSYELAQETQYF